These 13 T cell receptor beta chains share one sample of origin, sequenced in a study of shared clonotypes between healthy human individuals. Profiling relied on immunoSEQ multiplex PCR, and the TCRdb table lists in-frame clones only, not all of them. Found here are approximately 2.5 million clones, over 85% of them singletons; the top ten hold roughly 0.36%. The specimen was naive CD4+ T cells from PBMCs. Subset described: CD45RA+ positively selected. Receptors were obtained from a man between 18 and 35 years old in good health. Some clones in this sample may be carry-over from other donors' samples.

The V gene is TRBV11-1, the J gene TRBJ2-1; D might be TRBD1 (5 bases). Germline CDR1 reads SGHAT; CDR2 reads FQDESV (reference sequence). With 5 bases removed from V and 0 bases from J, the gap between germline ends came to 11 bases. The CDR3 has 15 residues. The CDR3 coding sequence is TGTGCCAGCAGCCCTAGGGGCGCCTCCTACAATGAGCAGTTCTTC. Translation gives CASSPRGASYNEQFF.

V is TRBV7-2 and J is TRBJ1-1; TRBD1 aligns across 8 bases. Germline assignment: CDR1 SGHTA and CDR2 FQGNSA. This CDR3 is built from 16 residues. Trimming at V came to 5 bases and at J to 0 bases, leaving 8 bases not matched to a gene. CDR3 region: CASSTQGDHMNTEAFF. In DNA, the CDR3 is TGTGCCAGCAGCACACAGGGGGACCACATGAACACTGAAGCTTTCTTT.

V is TRBV6-5 and J is TRBJ2-7; D is perhaps TRBD1 or TRBD2 (5 bases each). V was trimmed by 4 bases and J by 2 bases, leaving 15 bases between them. The CDR3 extends over 15 amino acids. Germline V lookup: CDR1 MNHEY, CDR2 SVGAGI. CDR3 in amino acids: CASSWSGLRTYEQYF. CDR3 DNA: TGTGCCAGCAGTTGGTCGGGGCTTCGTACCTACGAGCAGTACTTC.

Regarding this clone: Other DNA sequences in this sample translate to the same CDR3. The V call is TRBV5-1, the J call TRBJ1-1; the D is unclear. V was clipped by 0 bases and J by 0 bases, with 9 bases between them. The germline gives CDR1 SGHRS, CDR2 YFSETQ. The CDR3 totals 15 residues. The CDR3 loop is CASSLVGVMNTEAFF. The CDR3 DNA is TGCGCCAGCAGCTTGGTTGGGGTGATGAACACTGAAGCTTTCTTT. The whole variable domain, filled in from reference TRBV5-1 and TRBJ1-1, reads KAGVTQTPRYLIKTRGQQVTLSCSPISGHRSVSWYQQTPGQGLQFLFEYFSETQRNKGNFPGRFSGRQFSNSRSEMNVSTLELGDSALYLCASSLVGVMNTEAFFGQGTRLTVV.

CDR3 in DNA: TGTGCCAGCAGCTTAGTCAGGGATGGCGGGGAGCTGTTTTTT. Translation: CASSLVRDGGELFF. This chain uses TRBV11-3 with TRBJ2-2; D is perhaps TRBD1 (5 bases). Germline CDR1 and CDR2: SGHNT and YENEEA. V lost 1 base and J 7 bases, leaving 10 bases between the germline ends. The CDR3 is 14 amino acids.

Here the CDR3 reads CASSMGQGRYEQYF. In nucleotides, the CDR3 is TGTGCCAGTAGTATGGGCCAGGGACGCTACGAGCAGTACTTC. This rearrangement joins TRBV19 to TRBJ2-7; D is tentatively TRBD1 or TRBD2 (5 bases each). Germline CDR1 and CDR2: LNHDA and SQIVND (reference sequence). The CDR3 length is 14 residues. V shed 3 bases and J shed 3 bases, with 12 bases lying between them.

Remarks on this clone: This sample also contains other DNA sequences that code for the same CDR3. This chain connects TRBV7-2 to TRBJ2-3; D is perhaps TRBD2 (5 bases). The CDR3 is 13 amino acids. With 2 bases removed from V and 3 bases from J, the gap between germline ends came to 6 bases. Germline CDR1 reads SGHTA; CDR2 reads FQGNSA. The CDR3 loop reads CASSLPGTDTQYF. The CDR3 nucleotides read TGTGCCAGCAGCTTACCGGGGACAGATACGCAGTATTTT.

This clone appeared once. The CDR3 coding sequence is TGTGCCAGCAGTTTAAGTGGCTGGGAAAAACTGTTTTTT. Its translation is CASSLSGWEKLFF. The rearrangement links TRBV27 to TRBJ1-4; D remains ambiguous. The germline gives CDR1 MNHEY, CDR2 SMNVEV (reference sequence). Trimming cost V 2 bases and J 8 bases, with 9 bases left between them. The length of the CDR3 is 13 residues.

This chain uses TRBV21-1 with TRBJ1-4. TRBV21-1 is recorded as a pseudogene. This CDR3 region has 15 residues. CDR3 protein: CASEKIGKINEKLFF. The CDR3 DNA sequence: TGTGCCAGCGAAAAAATCGGGAAGATAAATGAAAAACTGTTTTTT.

Comment on this clone: The sample contains more than one DNA sequence encoding this CDR3. The J gene is TRBJ2-7, the V gene TRBV19; tentatively, D is TRBD1 or TRBD2 (5 bases each). V lost 3 bases to trimming and J lost 0 bases, with 6 bases between them. CDR3 size: 13 residues. The germline V gene has CDR1 LNHDA and CDR2 SQIVND (reference sequence). The CDR3 protein is CASSMRGSYEQYF. In DNA form, the CDR3 reads TGTGCCAGTAGTATGAGGGGCTCCTACGAGCAGTACTTC.

The chain joins TRBV9 to TRBJ1-4; 9 bases line up with TRBD1. The trim removed 4 bases at V and 7 bases at J, leaving 8 bases unmatched. Germline CDR1 SGDLS, CDR2 YYNGEE. The CDR3 runs 15 residues. In DNA, the CDR3 is TGTGCCAGCAGCCGGCGACAGGGGGAGGGTGAAAAACTGTTTTTT. Translating gives CASSRRQGEGEKLFF.

Remarks on this clone: The sample contains more than one DNA sequence encoding this CDR3. The J gene is TRBJ2-7, the V gene TRBV5-1; 9 bases are shared with TRBD2. The CDR3 extends over 15 amino acids. V shed 4 bases, J shed 2 bases, and the junction held 7 bases outside the gene matches. Germline assignment: CDR1 SGHRS and CDR2 YFSETQ. The CDR3 loop is CASSPLASGTYEQYF. The CDR3 DNA sequence: TGCGCCAGCAGCCCCCTGGCTAGCGGGACCTACGAGCAGTACTTC. Combining the CDR3 with reference TRBV5-1 and TRBJ2-7 gives the whole variable domain KAGVTQTPRYLIKTRGQQVTLSCSPISGHRSVSWYQQTPGQGLQFLFEYFSETQRNKGNFPGRFSGRQFSNSRSEMNVSTLELGDSALYLCASSPLASGTYEQYFGPGTRLTVT.

The CDR3 DNA reads as TGTGCCAGCAGCTCTACAGGGTTGATAGGTGGCTACACCTTC. Residues: CASSSTGLIGGYTF. The chain recombines TRBV11-2 with TRBJ1-2; weak D call: TRBD1 (6 bases). CDR1 is SGHAT and CDR2 is FQNNGV in the germline V gene. CDR3 size: 14 residues. Trimming stripped 4 bases from V and 7 bases from J, with 16 bases between.